This T cell receptor beta chain was sequenced for a study of blood T cell repertoires in COVID-19. Across the whole study: Donors in the United States, Italy and Spain gave samples during acute or convalescent COVID-19.

V was clipped by 4 bases and J by 0 bases; unmatched bases: 6. Germline CDR1 and CDR2: KGHSH and LQKENI. This CDR3 spans 16 amino acids. Source study methods: The assay estimated nucleated cells by amplifying reference gene primers. Profiling relied on immunoSEQ multiplex PCR, and the TCRdb table lists in-frame clones only, not all of them. D and trimming were read from the DNA, whereas the V and J calls and clone size are those reported in that table. The data contain approximately 45,000 clones, around 86% of them singletons. The chain uses TRBV18 and TRBJ1-5, with 7 bases identical to TRBD1. The TCR was taken from a human donor in a cohort sampled during active COVID-19. The sequenced sample consisted of peripheral blood. The DNA for the CDR3 is TGTGCCAGCTCACAGTCACAGGGGAATAGCAATCAGCCCCAGCATTTT. Residues: CASSQSQGNSNQPQHF.